This note documents a single T cell receptor beta chain sequence. The record originates from a study of blood T cell repertoires in COVID-19. On the study more broadly: The study drew acute and convalescent COVID-19 samples from the United States, Italy and Spain. Sources were T cells, B-cell-depleted T cells, or PBMCs; the material itself was cDNA or gDNA.

How the authors handled the data: Counts of nucleated cells, estimated from reference gene primer amplification, were obtained. The method was immunoSEQ multiplex PCR; TCRdb's version includes in-frame clones alone and lacks a portion of them. V, J and clone size were drawn from that table, and D and trimming were deduced from the DNA. The sample holds some 10,000 clones, about four fifths seen once. The CDR3 contains 14 residues. V lost 1 base to trimming and J lost 6 bases; unmatched junction nucleotides: 5. Germline V gives CDR1 LGHNA, CDR2 YNFKEQ. This receptor was identified in a man aged 50-60 years with active COVID-19. The specimen was peripheral blood. The chain uses TRBV4-2 and TRBJ1-2, with 7 bases fitting TRBD1. This chain's CDR3 is CASSQGQGVDGYTF. The CDR3 nucleotides are TGTGCCAGCAGCCAAGGGCAGGGGGTCGATGGCTACACCTTC.